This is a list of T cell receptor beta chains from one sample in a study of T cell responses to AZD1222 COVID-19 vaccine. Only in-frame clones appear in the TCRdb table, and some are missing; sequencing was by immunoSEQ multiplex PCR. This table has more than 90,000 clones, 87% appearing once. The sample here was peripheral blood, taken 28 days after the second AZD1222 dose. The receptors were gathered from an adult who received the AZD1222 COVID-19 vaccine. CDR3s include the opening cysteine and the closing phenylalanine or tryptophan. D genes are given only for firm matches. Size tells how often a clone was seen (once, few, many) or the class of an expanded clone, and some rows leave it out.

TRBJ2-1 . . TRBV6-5 CASSFSTGEIYNEQFF TGTGCCAGCAGTTTCTCCACGGGGGAAATATACAATGAGCAGTTCTTC
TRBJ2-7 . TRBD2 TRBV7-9 CASSLSLAGPGGDEQYF TGTGCCAGCAGCTTAAGTCTAGCGGGTCCCGGGGGAGACGAGCAGTACTTC
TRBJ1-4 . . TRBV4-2 CASSQEGGSEKLFF TGTGCCAGCAGCCAAGAGGGGGGAAGCGAAAAACTGTTTTTT
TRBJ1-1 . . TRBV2 CASTDDPISTTEAFF TGTGCCAGCACTGACGATCCGATATCGACCACTGAAGCTTTCTTT
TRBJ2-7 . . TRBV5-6 CASSKNPGTQQYF TGTGCCAGCAGCAAGAATCCGGGGACTCAGCAGTACTTC
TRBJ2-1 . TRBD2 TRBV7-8 CASSRSLLAGEAEQFF TGTGCCAGCAGCCGCAGCCTACTAGCGGGAGAGGCGGAGCAGTTCTTC
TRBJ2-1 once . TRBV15 CATSKNPANEQFF TGTGCCACCAGCAAAAACCCAGCCAATGAGCAGTTCTTC
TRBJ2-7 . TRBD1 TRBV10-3 CAILDRDRGIYEQYF TGTGCCATCCTCGACCGGGACAGGGGGATCTACGAGCAGTACTTC
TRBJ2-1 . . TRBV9 CASSVVSSYNEQFF TGTGCCAGCAGCGTAGTGAGCTCCTACAATGAGCAGTTCTTC
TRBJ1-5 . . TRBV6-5 CASSLVPDNQPQHF TGTGCCAGCAGCCTAGTCCCGGACAATCAGCCCCAGCATTTT
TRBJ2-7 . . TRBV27 CASRGSAGLNEQYF TGTGCCAGCAGAGGATCGGCGGGCCTAAACGAGCAGTACTTC
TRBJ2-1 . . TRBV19 CASSIGTASASYNEQFF TGTGCCAGTAGTATAGGAACTGCATCCGCCTCCTACAATGAGCAGTTCTTC
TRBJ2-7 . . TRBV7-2 CASSLGVQRGAYEQYF TGTGCCAGCAGCTTAGGGGTCCAGCGAGGGGCTTACGAGCAGTACTTC
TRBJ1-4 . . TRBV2 CASSVGGSYEKLFF TGTGCCAGCAGTGTCGGCGGATCTTATGAAAAACTGTTTTTT
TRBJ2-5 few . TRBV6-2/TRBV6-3 CASSSGLISTETQYF TGTGCCAGCAGTAGCGGGCTCATTAGTACGGAGACCCAGTACTTC
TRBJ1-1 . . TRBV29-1 CSMVSRMGSEAFF TGCAGCATGGTCAGCAGGATGGGTAGTGAAGCTTTCTTT
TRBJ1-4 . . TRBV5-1 CASSPGQGEKLFF TGCGCCAGCAGCCCGGGGCAGGGTGAAAAACTGTTTTTT
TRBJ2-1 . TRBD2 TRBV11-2 CASSSITSGGAFEQFF TGTGCCAGCAGCTCCATCACTAGCGGGGGGGCGTTTGAGCAGTTCTTC
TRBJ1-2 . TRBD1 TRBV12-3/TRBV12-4 CASSLRTGGGYTF TGTGCCAGCAGTTTGCGGACAGGGGGAGGCTACACCTTC
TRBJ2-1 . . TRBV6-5 CASRPNNEQFF TGTGCCAGCAGACCCAACAATGAGCAGTTCTTC
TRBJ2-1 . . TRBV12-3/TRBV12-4 CASISGSAEQFF TGTGCCAGCATCTCAGGGTCGGCTGAGCAGTTCTTC
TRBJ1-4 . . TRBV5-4 CASSDPAAQGEKLFF TGTGCCAGCAGCGACCCCGCGGCCCAGGGTGAAAAACTGTTTTTT
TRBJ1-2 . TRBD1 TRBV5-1 CASSIPTGTDGYTF TGCGCCAGCAGCATCCCGACAGGGACCGATGGCTACACCTTC
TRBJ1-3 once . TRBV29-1 CSAQTGSSGNTIYF TGCAGCGCCCAAACCGGGAGCTCTGGAAACACCATATATTTT
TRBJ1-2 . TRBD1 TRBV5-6 CASSYAGQGNYGYTF TGTGCCAGCAGCTACGCTGGACAGGGGAACTATGGCTACACCTTC
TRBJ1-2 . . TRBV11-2 CASSLDRSPGGYTF TGTGCCAGCAGCTTAGATCGATCGCCGGGCGGCTACACCTTC
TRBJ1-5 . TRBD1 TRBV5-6 CASSYKYQGAGQPQHF TGTGCCAGCAGCTACAAGTACCAGGGGGCAGGACAGCCCCAGCATTTT
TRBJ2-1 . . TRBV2 CASSGSGGHNEQFF TGTGCCAGCAGTGGGTCCGGGGGTCACAATGAGCAGTTCTTC
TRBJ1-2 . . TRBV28 CASGPYGYTF TGTGCCAGCGGGCCCTATGGCTACACCTTC
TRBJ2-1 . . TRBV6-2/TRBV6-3 CASSYGAGRAYNEQFF TGTGCCAGCAGTTACGGGGCGGGCCGGGCCTACAATGAGCAGTTCTTC
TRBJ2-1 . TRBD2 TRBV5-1 CASSLAGPPYNEQFF TGCGCCAGCAGCCTAGCGGGGCCTCCCTACAATGAGCAGTTCTTC
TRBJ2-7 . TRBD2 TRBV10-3 CAITSGLAGVREQYF TGTGCCATCACCTCAGGACTAGCGGGAGTCCGGGAGCAGTACTTC
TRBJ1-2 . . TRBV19 CASENRDTILYGYTF TGTGCCAGTGAGAACCGGGACACGATTCTCTATGGCTACACCTTC
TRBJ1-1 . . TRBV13 CASSPTGAEDTEAFF TGTGCCAGCAGCCCGACAGGAGCTGAAGACACTGAAGCTTTCTTT
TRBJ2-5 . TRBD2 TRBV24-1 CATSDSAGGLETQYF TGTGCCACCAGTGATTCTGCGGGGGGTCTAGAGACCCAGTACTTC
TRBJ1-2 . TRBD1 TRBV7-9 CASSPTGGYGYTF TGTGCCAGCAGTCCTACAGGGGGGTATGGCTACACCTTC
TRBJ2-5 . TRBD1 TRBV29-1 CSVEGGTGMQETQYF TGCAGCGTTGAAGGGGGGACAGGGATGCAAGAGACCCAGTACTTC
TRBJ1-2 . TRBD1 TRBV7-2 CASSLGSPRGAYGYTF TGTGCCAGCAGCTTAGGATCCCCCAGGGGGGCCTATGGCTACACCTTC